The T cell receptor beta chain described here comes from a study of blood T cell repertoires in COVID-19. Overall study context: Material from acute and convalescent COVID-19 was sourced from the United States, Italy and Spain.

Clones were read by immunoSEQ multiplex PCR, and TCRdb kept only the in-frame ones, dropping some. The sample contains 300,000 to 350,000 clones, nearly 90% of which appear only once. Germline V gene data show CDR1 as KGHSH and CDR2 as LQKENI. The CDR3 runs 17 residues. V lost 2 bases and J lost 5, with 21 bases in between. Material: peripheral blood. J is TRBJ2-5 and V is TRBV18; D possibly corresponds to TRBD1 (6 bases). The clonotype originates from a woman in her thirties or forties with COVID-19, enrolled during active disease. The CDR3: CASSPGGGLPYLETQYF. CDR3 nucleotide sequence: TGTGCCAGCTCACCAGGGGGCGGTCTACCGTACTTGGAGACCCAGTACTTC.